Below, 2 T cell receptor beta chains from the same sample are listed, as sequenced in a study of control samples from healthy donors and cancer patients. The protocol was immunoSEQ multiplex PCR, while the TCRdb copy is restricted to in-frame clones and leaves out a portion. The data contain about 60,000 clones, 95% to 96% of them singletons. Material: blood. The receptor source for this set is a woman aged 18-29 years in good health.

The chain links TRBV7-6 to TRBJ1-1; D is perhaps TRBD1 (5 bases). There are 15 residues in the CDR3. Germline CDR1 reads SGHVS; CDR2 reads FNYEAQ. V gave up 1 base and J gave up 1 base, with 10 bases separating them. CDR3 protein: CASSLVGGGNTEAFF. The CDR3, as DNA: TGTGCCAGCAGCTTAGTTGGGGGAGGGAACACTGAAGCTTTCTTT.

This CDR3 reads CAWSRAWGEAFF. The CDR3 DNA sequence: TGTGCCTGGAGCCGAGCGTGGGGTGAAGCTTTCTTT. The rearrangement uses TRBV30 and TRBJ1-1; no clear D gene. V lost 3 bases and J 7 bases, leaving 12 bases between the germline ends. CDR1 is GTSNPN, CDR2 SVGIG, per germline (reference sequence). There are 12 residues in the CDR3.